The 20 T cell receptor beta chains in this list originate from one sample, sequenced in a study of blood T cell repertoires in COVID-19. Data came from immunoSEQ multiplex PCR; TCRdb stores just in-frame clones and leaves some out. The sample consists of 190,000 or so clones, 89% of them appearing once. The specimen sequenced was PBMCs or T cells enriched from blood (not recorded which). These receptor sequences come from a woman aged 18-29 years who had recovered from COVID-19.

With regard to this clone: The same CDR3 can be traced to other DNA sequences in this sample. The V and J genes are TRBV28 and TRBJ1-2; D unclear. The length of the CDR3 is 12 residues. Germline assignment: CDR1 MDHEN and CDR2 SYDVKM. The V end lost 3 bases, the J end lost 3 bases, and 5 bases lay between the germline ends. The CDR3 bases are TGTGCCAGCAGTTTGTCAGACTATGGCTACACCTTC. It translates to CASSLSDYGYTF.

The gene calls are TRBV6-2 or TRBV6-3 and TRBJ2-7; weak D call: TRBD1 (6 bases). The V end lost 4 bases, the J end lost 3 bases, and 13 bases lay between the germline ends. Germline V gene lookup returns CDR1 MNHEY and CDR2 SVGEGT. The CDR3 sequence is 14 residues long. The CDR3 sequence: CASSSIQGNYEQYF. The DNA for the CDR3 is TGTGCCAGCAGTTCCATACAGGGAAACTACGAGCAGTACTTC.

The genes are TRBV12-5 and TRBJ1-5; D is undetermined. The CDR3 runs 12 residues. The V end was cut by 2 bases, the J end by 8 bases, with 7 bases between. Germline CDR1 and CDR2: LGHNT and FRNRAP. CDR3 in amino acids: CASGLSLEPQHF. DNA of the CDR3: TGTGCTAGTGGTTTGTCACTAGAGCCCCAGCATTTT.

This rearrangement joins TRBV3-1 (or the pseudogene TRBV3-2) to TRBJ2-2, with D maybe TRBD2 (5 bases). The CDR3 extends over 13 amino acids. In germline, CDR1 is LGHDT, CDR2 YNNKEL (reference sequence). The V end lost 4 bases, the J end lost 6 bases, and 9 bases lay between the germline ends. The CDR3 spells CASSLSGAGELFF. The CDR3 DNA reads as TGTGCCAGCAGCCTGAGCGGAGCCGGGGAGCTGTTTTTT.

This chain connects TRBV12-1 to TRBJ2-7; the table's D call, TRBD2, was not checked against the DNA. TRBV12-1 is a pseudogene locus. CDR3 length: 14 amino acids. As DNA, the CDR3 is TGTGCCAGCAGCCGGGGACTAGATGACTACGAGCAGTACTTC. It yields the protein CASSRGLDDYEQYF.

The chain combines TRBV30 with TRBJ1-1, with D perhaps matching TRBD1 (5 bases). Trimming took 3 bases from V and 1 from J, leaving 12 bases between them. CDR1 is GTSNPN, CDR2 SVGIG, per germline (reference sequence). The CDR3 is made up of 14 amino acids. The CDR3 sequence is CAWRDPGPNTEAFF. CDR3 in DNA: TGTGCCTGGAGAGACCCAGGGCCGAACACTGAAGCTTTCTTT.

The chain recombines TRBV13 with TRBJ2-1; 7 positions agree with TRBD1. J lost 9 bases, V lost 6 bases, and 14 bases had no gene match. Germline CDR1 is PRHDT and CDR2 is FYEKMQ (reference sequence). CDR3 length equals 15 residues. CDR3 sequence: CASSSGGTVSSEQFF. The CDR3 DNA reads TGTGCCAGCAGTTCAGGGGGTACGGTCTCGAGTGAGCAGTTCTTC. The whole variable domain, filled in from reference TRBV13 and TRBJ2-1, reads AAGVIQSPRHLIKEKRETATLKCYPIPRHDTVYWYQQGPGQDPQFLISFYEKMQSDKGSIPDRFSAQQFSDYHSELNMSSLELGDSALYFCASSSGGTVSSEQFFGPGTRLTVL.

The rearrangement uses TRBV5-6 and TRBJ2-4, with D perhaps TRBD1 (6 bases). The V gene lost 5 bases and the J gene lost 8 bases, with 14 bases spanning the gap. Germline loops: CDR1 SGHDT, CDR2 YYEEEE. The CDR3 is made up of 13 amino acids. CDR3 sequence reads: CASSHRVSDIQYF. As DNA, the CDR3 is TGTGCCAGCAGTCACAGGGTGTCGGACATTCAGTACTTC. Full variable domain (rest looked up from reference TRBV5-6 and TRBJ2-4): DAGVTQSPTHLIKTRGQQVTLRCSPKSGHDTVSWYQQALGQGPQFIFQYYEEEERQRGNFPDRFSGHQFPNYSSELNVNALLLGDSALYLCASSHRVSDIQYFGAGTRLSVL.

This sequence joins TRBV6-5 and TRBJ1-3, with 9 bases that match TRBD1. Per the germline V gene, CDR1 is MNHEY and CDR2 is SVGAGI. After removal of 5 bases from V and 5 bases from J, the junction contained 4 bases not matched to a gene. CDR3 size: 14 residues. CDR3 sequence reads: CASSRTGERNTIYF. CDR3 nucleotides: TGTGCCAGCAGTCGGACAGGGGAAAGAAACACCATATATTTT.

This chain connects TRBV28 to TRBJ1-2, with D tentatively TRBD1 (5 bases). The germline CDR1 and CDR2 sequences are MDHEN and SYDVKM. The CDR3 is 13 residues long. V lost 6 bases to trimming and J lost 7 bases, with 15 bases between them. The CDR3 region has the DNA TGTGCCAGCAGACCTCGGGGGTGGTCTGGCTACACCTTC. It translates to CASRPRGWSGYTF.

The chain carries TRBV29-1 and TRBJ2-2; D unclear. The length of the CDR3 is 12 residues. Deletions cut 5 bases from V and 1 base from J, with 5 bases between. Germline assignment: CDR1 SQVTM and CDR2 ANQGSEA. CDR3 nucleotides: TGCAGCGTTCTCTTGAACACCGGGGAGCTGTTTTTT. Its protein product is CSVLLNTGELFF.

The chain recombines TRBV6-5 with TRBJ1-5, with no clear D. Germline lookup yields CDR1 MNHEY and CDR2 SVGAGI. The CDR3 runs to 13 residues. V was cut by 0 bases and J by 4 bases, with 4 bases left in between. This chain's CDR3 is CASSYSLNQPQHF. The DNA of the CDR3 is TGTGCCAGCAGTTACTCCCTGAATCAGCCCCAGCATTTT.

J is TRBJ2-1 and V is TRBV27; no clear D. Germline-derived CDR1 and CDR2 are MNHEY and SMNVEV (reference sequence). This CDR3 has 16 amino acids. The V and J ends lost 3 bases and 6 bases respectively, with 18 bases between them. CDR3 in amino acids: CASSFGSDPLSNEQFF. CDR3 DNA sequence: TGTGCCAGCAGTTTCGGGTCAGACCCACTTAGCAATGAGCAGTTCTTC.

The V gene is TRBV30, the J gene TRBJ1-1; D is undetermined. This CDR3 is built from 14 residues. V lost 7 bases, J lost 5 bases, and 20 bases lay in between. The germline CDR1 and CDR2 sequences are GTSNPN and SVGIG (reference sequence). The CDR3 DNA follows: TGTGCCTCTTCCGGAGGGATGCCTTGGACTGAAGCTTTCTTT. It encodes CASSGGMPWTEAFF.

V and J are TRBV7-9 and TRBJ1-1, with 7 bases matching TRBD1. This CDR3 is built from 15 residues. Germline V gives CDR1 SEHNR, CDR2 FQNEAQ (reference sequence). J gave up 3 bases and V 2 bases, and 6 bases lay outside the gene matches. The CDR3 spells CASSLTGDVYTEAFF. In DNA form, the CDR3 reads TGTGCCAGCAGCTTAACAGGGGATGTCTACACTGAAGCTTTCTTT.

V is TRBV4-2 and J is TRBJ2-1; the match to TRBD2 covers 8 bases. The ends lost 0 bases at V and 4 bases at J; junction bases unmatched: 5. Germline V gene data show CDR1 as LGHNA and CDR2 as YNFKEQ. This CDR3 is 16 amino acids long. For the CDR3, the DNA is TGTGCCAGCAGCCAAGATGGTAGCGGGGCTTACAATGAGCAGTTCTTC. As protein: CASSQDGSGAYNEQFF.

J is TRBJ1-4 and V is TRBV10-3; tentatively, D is TRBD1 (6 bases). V dropped 0 bases and J dropped 8 bases, with 22 bases sitting between them. CDR1 and CDR2 (germline): ENHRY, SYGVKD. CDR3 size: 18 residues. CDR3 residues: CAISESFPRTVWKEKLFF. Here the CDR3 DNA reads TGTGCCATCAGTGAGTCGTTTCCCCGGACAGTGTGGAAGGAAAAACTGTTTTTT.

In this sample, this clone turned up a few times. The V and J genes are TRBV12-5 and TRBJ1-1, with 11 bases matching TRBD1. V lost 6 bases to trimming and J lost 5 bases; unmatched junction nucleotides: 5. Germline lookup yields CDR1 LGHNT and CDR2 FRNRAP. The length of the CDR3 is 14 residues. The DNA for the CDR3 is TGTGCTAGTGGCACGGACAGGGGGCTAACTGAAGCTTTCTTT. Amino acid sequence: CASGTDRGLTEAFF.

V and J are TRBV28 and TRBJ1-4; 7 nucleotides line up with TRBD1. With V trimmed by 5 bases and J by 15 bases, 12 bases remained unmatched. Germline assignment: CDR1 MDHEN and CDR2 SYDVKM. There are 13 residues in the CDR3. The CDR3 region is CASSPAGQILVFF. The DNA for the CDR3 is TGTGCCAGCAGTCCCGCGGGACAGATTTTAGTGTTTTTT.

This clone was recorded only once. This chain uses TRBV6-5 with TRBJ1-1; 8 nucleotides match TRBD1. CDR3 length equals 13 residues. Per the germline V gene, CDR1 is MNHEY and CDR2 is SVGAGI. The J segment lost 1 base and the V segment lost 8 bases, leaving 3 bases of the junction unmatched. CDR3 sequence (DNA): TGTGCCAGCGGAGACAGGGGGAACACTGAAGCTTTCTTT. The encoded protein is CASGDRGNTEAFF.